This T cell receptor (beta chain) stems from a study of cytomegalovirus exposure and HLA in healthy donors. With 60 Vbeta and 13 Jbeta primers, the PCR was carried out. The method was immunoSEQ multiplex PCR; TCRdb's version includes in-frame clones alone and lacks a portion of them. The sample holds about 98,000 clones, over 70% seen once. Study-wide results and caveats: The authors judged a highly shared variant cluster likely a sequencing artifact.

As for this clone: The antigen is undetermined.

Germline V gene data show CDR1 as PRHDT and CDR2 as FYEKMQ (reference sequence). Trimming removed 3 bases from V and 5 bases from J; junction bases left unmatched: 8. The CDR3 spans 15 residues. The rearrangement links TRBV13 to TRBJ2-7; TRBD1 aligns across 9 bases. This receptor was identified in a man between 18 and 35 years old in good health and CMV-seropositive. What was sequenced was PBMCs. The DNA for the CDR3 is TGTGCCAGCAGCTTCCCCGGGACAGGGTACCACGAGCAGTACTTC. It encodes CASSFPGTGYHEQYF. The full variable domain, completed using reference TRBV13 and TRBJ2-7, is AAGVIQSPRHLIKEKRETATLKCYPIPRHDTVYWYQQGPGQDPQFLISFYEKMQSDKGSIPDRFSAQQFSDYHSELNMSSLELGDSALYFCASSFPGTGYHEQYFGPGTRLTVT.